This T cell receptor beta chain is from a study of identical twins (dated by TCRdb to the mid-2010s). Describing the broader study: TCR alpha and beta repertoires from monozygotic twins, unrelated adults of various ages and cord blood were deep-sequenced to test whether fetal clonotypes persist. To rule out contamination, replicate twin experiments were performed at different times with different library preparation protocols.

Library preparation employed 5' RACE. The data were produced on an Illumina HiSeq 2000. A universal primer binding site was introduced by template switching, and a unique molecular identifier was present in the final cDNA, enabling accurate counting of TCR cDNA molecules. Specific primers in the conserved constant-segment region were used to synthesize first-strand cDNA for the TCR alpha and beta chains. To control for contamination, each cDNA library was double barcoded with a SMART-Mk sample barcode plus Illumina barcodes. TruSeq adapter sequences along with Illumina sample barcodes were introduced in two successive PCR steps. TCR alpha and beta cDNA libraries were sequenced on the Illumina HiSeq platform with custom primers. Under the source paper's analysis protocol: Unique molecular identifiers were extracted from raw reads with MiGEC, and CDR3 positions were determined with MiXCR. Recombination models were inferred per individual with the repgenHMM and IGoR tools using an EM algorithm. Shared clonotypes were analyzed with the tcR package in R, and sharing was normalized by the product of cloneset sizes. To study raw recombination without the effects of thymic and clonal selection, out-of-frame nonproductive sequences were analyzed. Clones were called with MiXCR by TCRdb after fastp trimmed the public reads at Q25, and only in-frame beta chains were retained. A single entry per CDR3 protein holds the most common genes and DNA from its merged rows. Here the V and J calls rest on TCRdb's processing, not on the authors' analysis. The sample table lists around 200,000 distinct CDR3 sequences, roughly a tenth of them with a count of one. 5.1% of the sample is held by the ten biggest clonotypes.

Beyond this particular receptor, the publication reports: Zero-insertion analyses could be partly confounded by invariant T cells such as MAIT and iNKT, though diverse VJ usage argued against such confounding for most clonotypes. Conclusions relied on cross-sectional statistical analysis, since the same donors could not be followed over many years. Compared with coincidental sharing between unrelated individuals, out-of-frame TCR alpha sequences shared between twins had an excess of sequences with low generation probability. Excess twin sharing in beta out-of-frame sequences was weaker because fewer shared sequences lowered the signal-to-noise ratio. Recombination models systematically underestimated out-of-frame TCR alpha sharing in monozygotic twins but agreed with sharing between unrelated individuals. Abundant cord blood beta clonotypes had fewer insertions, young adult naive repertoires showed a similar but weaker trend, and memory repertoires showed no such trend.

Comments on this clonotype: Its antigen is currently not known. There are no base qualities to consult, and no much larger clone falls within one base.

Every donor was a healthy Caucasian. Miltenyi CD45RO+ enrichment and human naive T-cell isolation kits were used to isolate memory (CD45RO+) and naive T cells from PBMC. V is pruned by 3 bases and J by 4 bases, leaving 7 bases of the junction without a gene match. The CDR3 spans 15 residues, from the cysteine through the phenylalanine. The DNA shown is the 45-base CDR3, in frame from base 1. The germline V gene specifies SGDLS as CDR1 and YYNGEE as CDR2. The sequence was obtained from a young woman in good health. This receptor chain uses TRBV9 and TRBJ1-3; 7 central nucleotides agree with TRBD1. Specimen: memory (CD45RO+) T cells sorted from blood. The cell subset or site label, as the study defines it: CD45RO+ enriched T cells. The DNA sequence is TGTGCCAGCAGCGCCGAGACAGGGCACGGAAACACCATATATTTT. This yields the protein CASSAETGHGNTIYF.